This entry concerns a single T cell receptor (beta chain). Its antigen is not identified. The junction departs from the called germline gene at one end, perhaps through a read error. With the read ending 3 residues before the CDR3 end, the germline J gene is used to fill in that end. The data originate from a study of T cells in women clearing cervical HPV infection. The CDR3 extends over 15 amino acids. CDR1 KGHSH and CDR2 LQKENI come from the germline V gene. General study results and limits: Cases and controls were distinguished at AUC about 0.8 by richness and V genes. CIN3+ cases had significantly higher TCR repertoire richness than controls, but evenness did not differ.

Produced via immunoSEQ multiplex PCR; TCRdb's table is partial and in-frame only. Its table records about 39,000 clones. The source is a woman between 18 and 69 years old with a cervical HPV16 infection that either progressed to CIN3+ or cleared (not recorded which). Sequenced input: blood buffy coat. V and J are TRBV18 and TRBJ1-2, with D possibly being TRBD1 (5 bases). Incomplete CDR3 DNA: TGTGCCAGCTCGCCACTCGGGACTAGCCCAGATACC. Translation gives CASSPLGTSPDT. The CDR3 as a whole reads CASSPLGTSPDTYTF.